This T cell receptor (beta chain) was found in a study of shared clonotypes between healthy human individuals. General study results and limits: Shared clonotypes across all four donors exceeded non-shared ones in generation probability. Four donors shared roughly 5% of their naive CD4 clonotypes.

The assay ran at deep level. Clones were sequenced by immunoSEQ multiplex PCR, and TCRdb holds only the in-frame ones, with some missing. The sample records roughly 2.5 million clones, approximately 94% being singletons. Turning to this clone: Antigen: not known. Other DNA sequences in the sample encode the same CDR3.

V gave up 0 bases and J gave up 3 bases, with 7 bases separating them. Germline loops: CDR1 SGHTA, CDR2 FQGTGA. The CDR3 contains 14 residues. Sequencing input: naive CD4+ T cells sorted from blood. The subset here: CD45RA+ positively selected. The chain links TRBV7-3 to TRBJ2-3; D remains ambiguous. The sequence was obtained from a man between 18 and 29 years old in good health. This CDR3 is CASSLTGTTDTQYF. In nucleotides, the CDR3 is TGTGCCAGCAGCTTAACGGGCACGACAGATACGCAGTATTTT.